Following are 3 T cell receptor beta chains from one sample sequenced in a study of T cells in Graves' hyperthyroidism and ophthalmopathy. Template material for amplifying TCR beta CDR3 regions consisted of RNA transcripts. Researchers ran a first-round RT-PCR on the TCR CDR3 using the HTBI primer set. Using its own MiXCR run on the multiplex PCR reads, TCRdb lists one record per CDR3 protein. The top ten clones hold less than 25% of a sample with around 380,000 distinct CDR3 sequences, approximately 13% of them seen once. Input material: blood. All receptors derive from a man aged 25-40 years with Graves' hyperthyroidism that later progressed to Graves' ophthalmopathy.

Points on this clonotype: A read error may be the cause here, since a much bigger clone is one base away. The chain uses TRBV30 and TRBJ2-7, with 7 bases lining up with TRBD2. The J call may be faulty, since TRBJ2-1 better matches the DNA end. The V gene's germline CDR1 is GTSNPN and CDR2 SVGIG (reference sequence). The CDR3 covers 14 residues. This chain's CDR3 is CAWGWQGLWYEQFF. The CDR3 DNA reads TGTGCCTGGGGGTGGCAGGGACTATGGTACGAGCAGTTCTTC.

This clonotype was counted between two and nine times. The chain is built from TRBV5-1 and TRBJ2-7, with D possibly matching TRBD1 (6 bases). V shed 7 bases and J shed 3 bases, with 20 bases lying between them. The CDR3 has 15 amino acids. Germline CDR1 reads SGHRS; CDR2 reads YFSETQ. This CDR3 reads CASLSERTENYEQYF. For the CDR3, the DNA is TGCGCCAGCCTTTCTGAACGGACAGAGAACTACGAGCAGTACTTC.

This clonotype was found a few times. This chain connects TRBV6-1 to TRBJ2-5, with a weak D call TRBD2 (6 bases). From germline, CDR1 is MNHNS and CDR2 SASEGT. CDR3 length: 15 residues. Trimming left V 7 bases short and J 3 bases short, with 18 bases between. CDR3 DNA: TGTGCCAGCAACCGAGGACATTGGGGGGAAGAGACCCAGTACTTC. Protein product: CASNRGHWGEETQYF.